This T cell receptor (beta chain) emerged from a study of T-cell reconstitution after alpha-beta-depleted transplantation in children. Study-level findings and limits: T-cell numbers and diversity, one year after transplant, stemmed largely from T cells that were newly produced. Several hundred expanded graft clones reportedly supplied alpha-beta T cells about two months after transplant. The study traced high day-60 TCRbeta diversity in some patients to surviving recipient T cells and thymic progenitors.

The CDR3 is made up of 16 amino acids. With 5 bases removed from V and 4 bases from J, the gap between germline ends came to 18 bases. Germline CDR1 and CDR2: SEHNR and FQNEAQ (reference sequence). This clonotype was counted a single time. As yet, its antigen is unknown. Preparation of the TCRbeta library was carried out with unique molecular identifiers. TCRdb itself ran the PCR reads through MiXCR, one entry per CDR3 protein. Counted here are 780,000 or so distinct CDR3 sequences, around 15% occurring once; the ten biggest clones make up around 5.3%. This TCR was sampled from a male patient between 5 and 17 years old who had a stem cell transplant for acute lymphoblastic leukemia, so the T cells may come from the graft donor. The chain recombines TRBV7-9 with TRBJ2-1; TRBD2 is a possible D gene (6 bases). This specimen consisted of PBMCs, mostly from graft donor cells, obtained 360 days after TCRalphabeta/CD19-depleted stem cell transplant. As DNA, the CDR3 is TGTGCCAGCAGCCCCCCCCGGCCTAGCGTATACAATGAGCAGTTCTTC. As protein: CASSPPRPSVYNEQFF.